This TCR beta chain was found in a study of T cells in Graves' hyperthyroidism and ophthalmopathy. Amplification of TCR beta CDR3 regions used RNA as the template. A set of HTBI primers served as the primers for a first-round RT-PCR of the TCR CDR3. TCRdb analysed the multiplex PCR reads with MiXCR anew, one entry per CDR3 protein. The repertoire holds roughly 500,000 distinct CDR3 sequences, approximately 16% seen once, with about 31% in the top ten. CDR3 length: 11 amino acids. The TCR was taken from a woman aged 25 to 39 with Graves' ophthalmopathy. This chain links TRBV3-2 with TRBJ2-5. TRBV3-2 is annotated as a pseudogene. Sample: blood. The CDR3 loop is CASILLETQYF. The CDR3 nucleotides are TGTGCCAGCATTTTATTGGAGACCCAGTACTTC.